A selection of T cell receptor beta chains follows, all from one sample in a study of PD-1 blockade in classical Hodgkin lymphoma. TCRdb's table, derived via immunoSEQ multiplex PCR, lists solely in-frame clones and lacks some. Of under 15,000 clones listed, approximately 83% are singletons. The sample consisted of peripheral blood mononuclear cells (PBMCs), taken at baseline. Receptors originate from a human donor with classical Hodgkin lymphoma. CDR3s include the opening cysteine and the closing phenylalanine or tryptophan. A D gene is named only where the DNA matches it firmly. Clone size is not always given. Where it is, it says once, few, many or a class for expanded clones.

j_call v_call cdr3_length clone_size d_call cdr3_nt cdr3_aa
TRBJ2-3 TRBV28 11 NA NA TGTGCCAGCAGTTTCACAGATACGCAGTATTTT CASSFTDTQYF
TRBJ1-6 TRBV25-1 13 NA NA TGTGCCAGCAGTGAAGCAAGCAGGGGTACCCTCCACTTT CASSEASRGTLHF
TRBJ2-3 TRBV10-3 14 NA NA TGTGCCATCAGTTCCCGACAGCAAACAGATACGCAGTATTTT CAISSRQQTDTQYF
TRBJ2-1 TRBV2 12 NA NA TGTGCCAGCAGTGCGCGGGACAATGAGCAGTTCTTC CASSARDNEQFF
TRBJ1-2 TRBV6-1 18 NA NA TGTGCCAGCAGTGGAGGGATCGGGGTTCGTAAGGCTAACTATGGCTACACCTTC CASSGGIGVRKANYGYTF
TRBJ2-3 TRBV15 13 NA TRBD2 TGTGCCACCAGCAGAGGCCCAGCGGGGCCGCAGTATTTT CATSRGPAGPQYF
TRBJ2-1 TRBV27 15 NA NA TGTGCCAGCAGTGTGAGGGGGGGCGACTACAATGAGCAGTTCTTC CASSVRGGDYNEQFF
TRBJ2-7 TRBV2 13 NA TRBD1 TGTGCCAGCAGTGTGGACAGGGCGGACGAGCAGTACTTC CASSVDRADEQYF
TRBJ1-6 TRBV4-3 17 NA NA TGCGCCAGCAGCCAAGAACCTGGTGGGAGGGGCAATTCACCCCTCCACTTT CASSQEPGGRGNSPLHF
TRBJ2-1 TRBV10-2 15 NA TRBD2 TGCGCCAGCAGTCTAGCGGGGAGCTCCTACAATGAGCAGTTCTTC CASSLAGSSYNEQFF
TRBJ2-5 TRBV2 13 NA NA TGTGCCAGCTGGATTGGCGGGAAAGAGACCCAGTACTTC CASWIGGKETQYF
TRBJ2-2 TRBV10-2 16 NA TRBD1 TGCGCCAGCAGTGGTCCCGGGACAGGGTATTCCGGGGAGCTGTTTTTT CASSGPGTGYSGELFF
TRBJ2-5 TRBV10-2 17 NA NA TGCGCCAGCAGTGAGTCGACCACGCGCTTTTTTGGGGAGACCCAGTACTTC CASSESTTRFFGETQYF
TRBJ2-3 TRBV2 16 once TRBD1 TGTGCCAGCATATTATGGACAGGGGGCTACTCAGATACGCAGTATTTT CASILWTGGYSDTQYF
TRBJ1-5 TRBV27 13 NA NA TGTGCCAGCAGTTTAACCGGTGTCACGCCCCAGCATTTT CASSLTGVTPQHF
TRBJ1-2 TRBV2 12 once NA TGTGCCAGCAGTGAGGGAGACTATGGCTACACCTTC CASSEGDYGYTF
TRBJ1-5 TRBV2 16 NA TRBD1 TGTGCCAGCAGTGAATCGGACAGGTCCAACAATCAGCCCCAGCATTTT CASSESDRSNNQPQHF
TRBJ2-7 TRBV7-6 11 NA NA TGTGCCAGCAGCTTAGCGCACGAGCAGTACTTC CASSLAHEQYF
TRBJ2-5 TRBV5-1 16 NA NA TGCGCCAGCAGCTTATACAGGGGGGGCAGCAAAGAGACCCAGTACTTC CASSLYRGGSKETQYF
TRBJ1-3 TRBV7-9 13 NA NA TGTGCCAGCAGCTGGAGCTCTGGAAACACCATATATTTT CASSWSSGNTIYF
TRBJ1-1 TRBV28 14 NA NA TGTGCCAGCAGTTTCATCGACAGAGGATTTGAAGCTTTCTTT CASSFIDRGFEAFF
TRBJ2-3 TRBV15 13 once NA TGTGCCACCAGCAGGATAGCGACAGATACGCAGTATTTT CATSRIATDTQYF